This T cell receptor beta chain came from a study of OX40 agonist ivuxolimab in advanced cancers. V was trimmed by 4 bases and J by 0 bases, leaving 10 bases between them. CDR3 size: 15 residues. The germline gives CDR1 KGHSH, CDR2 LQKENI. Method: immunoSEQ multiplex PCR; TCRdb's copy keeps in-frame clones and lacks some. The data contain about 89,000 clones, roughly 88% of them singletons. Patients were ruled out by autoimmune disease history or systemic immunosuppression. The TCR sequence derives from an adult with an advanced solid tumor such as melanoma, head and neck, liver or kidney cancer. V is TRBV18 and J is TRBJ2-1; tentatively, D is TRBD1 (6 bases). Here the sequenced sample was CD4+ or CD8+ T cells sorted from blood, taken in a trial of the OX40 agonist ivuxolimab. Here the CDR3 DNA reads TGTGCCAGCTCACTCGACAGGAGCTCCTACAATGAGCAGTTCTTC. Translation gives CASSLDRSSYNEQFF.